This TCR beta chain was found in a study of glioma-infiltrating T cells after dendritic cell vaccination. This clone was observed a handful of times. Primers: 60 V beta forward and 13 J beta reverse. The data were produced by immunoSEQ multiplex PCR, yet TCRdb's version contains in-frame clones alone and is incomplete. Of over 80,000 clones in the sample, about 87% were seen once. The CDR3 sequence is 13 residues long. From germline, CDR1 is MGHRA and CDR2 YSYEKL. V lost 4 bases to trimming and J lost 6 bases, with 11 bases between them. Isocitrate dehydrogenase mutation was absent in all glioblastoma patients.

The chain couples TRBV4-1 to TRBJ2-3; a possible D gene is TRBD1 (6 bases). This clonotype originated in a human donor with glioblastoma. The starting material was blood, obtained before dendritic cell vaccination. CDR3 DNA: TGCGCCAGCAGCCGGGACATAAGGGATACGCAGTATTTT. Translated: CASSRDIRDTQYF.